This T cell receptor (beta chain) appears in the sequencing data of a study of OX40 agonist ivuxolimab in advanced cancers. Study as a whole: Partial responses were observed in three patients, of whom one had hepatocellular carcinoma and two had cutaneous melanoma.

Notes on the study in general: More expanded clones were seen, on average, in CD8+ T cells than in CD4+. In the 0.1-3.0 mg/kg groups, partial responders showed among the lowest expansion.

The assay was immunoSEQ multiplex PCR, and TCRdb's table has in-frame clones only and misses some. The sample has some 96,000 clones; roughly 80% are singletons. About this clone itself: Its antigen is not known.

The receptor was derived from an adult with an advanced solid tumor such as melanoma, head and neck, liver or kidney cancer. The source was CD4+ or CD8+ T cells sorted from blood, collected in a trial of the OX40 agonist ivuxolimab.

The CDR3 is CASSQTGQFPIYEQYF. CDR3 DNA sequence: TGCGCCAGCAGTCAGACGGGACAGTTCCCCATTTACGAGCAGTACTTC. V is TRBV23-1 and J is TRBJ2-7, with 7 positions matching TRBD1. TRBV23-1 is reported as an ORF; its role is uncertain. The CDR3 is made up of 16 amino acids. The ends lost 3 bases at V and 4 bases at J; junction bases unmatched: 12.